These 4 T cell receptor beta chains share one sample of origin, sequenced in a study of OX40 agonist ivuxolimab in advanced cancers. TCRdb keeps only in-frame clones here, not all; method: immunoSEQ multiplex PCR. The data contain under 65,000 clones, 70% to 90% of them singletons. This sample comprised CD4+ or CD8+ T cells sorted from blood, obtained in a trial of the OX40 agonist ivuxolimab. Receptors were obtained from an adult with an advanced solid tumor such as melanoma, head and neck, liver or kidney cancer.

J is TRBJ2-4 and V is TRBV18, with D possibly being TRBD2 (5 bases). The CDR3 loop spans 13 amino acids. The germline V and J ends were trimmed by 8 bases and 1 base, with 9 bases remaining between them. Germline V gene data show CDR1 as KGHSH and CDR2 as LQKENI. The CDR3 nucleotides read TGTGCCAGCCTTGGAGGCGCCAAAAACATTCAGTACTTC. It codes for CASLGGAKNIQYF.

This chain joins TRBV7-9 and TRBJ2-7; D ambiguous. The CDR3 is 12 amino acids. The germline V gene has CDR1 SEHNR and CDR2 FQNEAQ (reference sequence). Trimming pared 5 bases from V and 5 bases from J, leaving 10 bases between. The CDR3 DNA sequence: TGTGCCAGCAGCCCCCCCAGTCACGAGCAGTACTTC. Encoded protein: CASSPPSHEQYF.

This clone has just one count. The chain employs TRBV13 and TRBJ2-7; 7 bases line up with TRBD1. CDR3 length: 15 amino acids. The trim removed 2 bases at V and 3 bases at J, leaving 7 bases unmatched. The germline V gene encodes CDR1 PRHDT and CDR2 FYEKMQ (reference sequence). The CDR3 loop is CASSLSRDSLYEQYF. Here the CDR3 DNA reads TGTGCCAGCAGCTTATCCCGGGACAGCCTCTACGAGCAGTACTTC.

The chain couples TRBV5-1 to TRBJ1-4; D perhaps matches TRBD1 (5 bases). Trimming removed 2 bases at V and 8 bases at J, with 16 bases between. The germline V gene has CDR1 SGHRS and CDR2 YFSETQ. The CDR3 loop spans 15 amino acids. CDR3 amino acids: CASSLTRALGEKLFF. Here the CDR3 DNA reads TGCGCCAGCAGCTTAACCAGGGCCCTGGGGGAAAAACTGTTTTTT.